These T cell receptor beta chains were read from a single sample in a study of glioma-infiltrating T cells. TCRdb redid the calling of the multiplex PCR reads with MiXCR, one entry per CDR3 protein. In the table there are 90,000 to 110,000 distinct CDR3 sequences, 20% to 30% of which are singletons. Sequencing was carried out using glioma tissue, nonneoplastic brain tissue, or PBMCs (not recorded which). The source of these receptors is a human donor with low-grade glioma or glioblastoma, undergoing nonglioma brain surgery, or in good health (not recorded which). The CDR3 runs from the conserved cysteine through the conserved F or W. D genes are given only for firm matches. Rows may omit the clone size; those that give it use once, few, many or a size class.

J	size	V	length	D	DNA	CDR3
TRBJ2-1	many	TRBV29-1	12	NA	TGCAGCGTGGGACACATAAGGAATGAGCAGTTCTTC	CSVGHIRNEQFF
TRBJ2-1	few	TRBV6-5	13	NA	TGTGCCAGCAGTTACTCCCAGCAATATGAGCAGTTCTTC	CASSYSQQYEQFF
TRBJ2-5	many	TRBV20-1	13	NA	TGCAGTGCTCTAAAAAAACCGAGAGAGACCCAGTACTTC	CSALKKPRETQYF
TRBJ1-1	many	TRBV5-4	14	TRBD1	TGTGCCAGCAGCAAAGGACAGGAGAACACTGAAGCTTTCTTT	CASSKGQENTEAFF
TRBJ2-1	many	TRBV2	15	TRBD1	TGTGCCAGCAACCCCAAGGGACAGGGCTACAATGAGCAGTTCTTC	CASNPKGQGYNEQFF
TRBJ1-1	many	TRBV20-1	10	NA	TGCAGTGCTAGAACAGTTGAAGCTTTCTTT	CSARTVEAFF
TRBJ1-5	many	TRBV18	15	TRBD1	TGTGCCAGCTCAAATGGACAGGGCGGCAATCAGCCCCAGCATTTT	CASSNGQGGNQPQHF
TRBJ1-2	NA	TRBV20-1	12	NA	TGCAGTGCTAGCTATAGGCCCTCCCTATACAACTTC	CSASYRPSLYNF
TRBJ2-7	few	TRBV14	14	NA	TGTGCCAGCAGCCGCAGTTATTTGACCTACGAGCAGTACTTC	CASSRSYLTYEQYF
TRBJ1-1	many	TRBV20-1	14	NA	TGCAGTGCTAATTGGATGGTGGGAAGTGGTGAAGCTTTCTTT	CSANWMVGSGEAFF
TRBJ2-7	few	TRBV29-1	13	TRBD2	TGCAGCGTGGAGGGACTAGCGGGGCGCGAGCAGTACTTC	CSVEGLAGREQYF
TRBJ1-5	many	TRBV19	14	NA	TGTGCCAGTAGTATAGATCTGAGCAATCAGCCCCAGCATTTT	CASSIDLSNQPQHF
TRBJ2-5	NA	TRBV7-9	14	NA	TGTGCCAGCAGCTTAATCCAGGCCCAAGAGACCCAGTACTTC	CASSLIQAQETQYF
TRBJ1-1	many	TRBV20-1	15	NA	TGCAGTGCTAGAGCCGCCGGAAGGGTCGGCACTGAAGCTTTCTTT	CSARAAGRVGTEAFF
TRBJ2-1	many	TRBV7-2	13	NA	TGTGCCAGCAGCCCTCCTGGAGGGGTTGAGCAGTTCTTC	CASSPPGGVEQFF
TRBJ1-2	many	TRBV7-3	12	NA	TGTGCCAGCAGCCTGGACGGCTTGCGCTACACCTTC	CASSLDGLRYTF
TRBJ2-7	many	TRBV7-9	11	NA	TGTGCCAGCAGCTCGGTGGGCAGAGTGGACTTC	CASSSVGRVDF
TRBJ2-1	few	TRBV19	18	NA	TGTGCCAGTAGTGATGGTAGGGCCTCAAACGCGGGCTACAATGAGCAGTTCTTC	CASSDGRASNAGYNEQFF
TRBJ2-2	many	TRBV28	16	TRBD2	TGTGCCAGCGGATTAGTAGCTAGCGGTGTCCCCGGGGAGCTGTTTTTT	CASGLVASGVPGELFF
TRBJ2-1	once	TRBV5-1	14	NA	TGCGCCAGCAGCTTGGGCAGGGAGGACGATGAGCAGTTCTTC	CASSLGREDDEQFF
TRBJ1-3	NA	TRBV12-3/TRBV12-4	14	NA	TGTGCCAGCAGCCACAGGGTGGCCGGAAACACCATATATTTT	CASSHRVAGNTIYF
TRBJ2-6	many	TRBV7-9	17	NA	TGTGCCAGCGGCCCGGGGGACCATGACTCTGGGGCCAACGTCCTGACTTTC	CASGPGDHDSGANVLTF
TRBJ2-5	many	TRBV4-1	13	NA	TGCGCCAGCTCTCGACAGGCCCAAGAGACCCAGTACTTC	CASSRQAQETQYF
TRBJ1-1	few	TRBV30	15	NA	TGTGCCTGGAGGAAGTCAGGAGGAGTGAACACTGAAGCTTTCTTT	CAWRKSGGVNTEAFF
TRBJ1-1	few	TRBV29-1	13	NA	TGCAGCGTTGACGGCCGCGGGGAGGGAGAAGCTTTCTTT	CSVDGRGEGEAFF